The 13 T cell receptor beta chains listed next were all sequenced from one sample in a study of shared clonotypes between healthy human individuals (dated by TCRdb to 2020 to 2022). The protocol used for the library was the immunoSEQ multiplex PCR assay. What TCRdb holds here is the immuneACCESS table cut down to in-frame rearrangements. Part of the clones is not present; checked against another copy, under half of the missing clones reflect an unresolved V gene, and the others are unexplained. The sample includes 2 million to 2.5 million clones, with 90% to 95% observed a single time. Of the sample, 0.36% falls within the top ten clones. The source material was naive CD4+ T cells from PBMCs. The sample's cell subset or site label, decoded: CD45RA+ positively selected. Receptors originate from a man aged 18 to 29 in good health. Some clones in this sample may be carry-over from other donors' samples.

The V and J genes are TRBV28 and TRBJ2-2; D ambiguous. This CDR3 contains 12 residues. Germline V gene lookup returns CDR1 MDHEN and CDR2 SYDVKM. V lost 6 bases to trimming and J lost 7 bases, with 9 bases between them. CDR3 in DNA: TGTGCCAGCAGCGATTCTGACGGGGAGCTGTTTTTT. Its translation: CASSDSDGELFF.

As for this clone: The same CDR3 can be traced to other DNA sequences in this sample. The CDR3 DNA reads as TGCGCCAGCAGCCAAGGACAGCCCTACGAGCAGTACTTC. Its translation is CASSQGQPYEQYF. The rearrangement joins TRBV5-1 to TRBJ2-7, with a weak D call TRBD1 (6 bases). V lost 4 bases to trimming and J lost 2 bases, with 10 bases between them. Germline V gene sequence: CDR1 SGHRS, CDR2 YFSETQ. The CDR3 length is 13 residues.

The chain employs TRBV29-1 and TRBJ1-4; no definite D call. Per the germline V gene, CDR1 is SQVTM and CDR2 is ANQGSEA. The CDR3 covers 13 residues. Trimming stripped 6 bases from V and 8 bases from J, with 16 bases between. This chain's CDR3 is CSVLVQLGEKLFF. Here the CDR3 DNA reads TGCAGCGTCCTTGTACAGCTTGGAGAAAAACTGTTTTTT.

The chain is built from TRBV7-2 and TRBJ1-5; TRBD1 agrees at 9 bases. Germline values: CDR1 SGHTA, CDR2 FQGNSA. Trimming removed 4 bases from V and 2 bases from J; junction bases left unmatched: 6. CDR3 length equals 16 residues. For the CDR3, the DNA is TGTGCCAGCAGCTCCCGGACAGGGGCTGGCAATCAGCCCCAGCATTTT. Translation gives CASSSRTGAGNQPQHF.

The V and J genes are TRBV29-1 and TRBJ2-7, with D hard to call. Germline CDR1 is SQVTM and CDR2 is ANQGSEA. There are 11 residues in the CDR3. The ends were cut back, 4 bases at V and 9 bases at J, with 13 bases in the middle. In DNA, the CDR3 is TGCAGCGTTGCCGGCACACCCGGGCAGTACTTC. This gives the protein CSVAGTPGQYF.

J is TRBJ2-1 and V is TRBV5-1; D assignment may be TRBD1 or TRBD2 (5 bases each). Germline V gives CDR1 SGHRS, CDR2 YFSETQ. This CDR3 is built from 17 residues. The germline V and J ends were trimmed by 4 bases and 0 bases, with 17 bases remaining between them. This CDR3 reads CASSQGPNLGSYNEQFF. For the CDR3, the DNA is TGCGCCAGCAGCCAGGGACCGAACCTAGGCTCCTACAATGAGCAGTTCTTC.

The chain joins TRBV4-1 to TRBJ2-1; D remains ambiguous. The V end was cut by 1 base, the J end by 4 bases, with 14 bases between. CDR1 MGHRA and CDR2 YSYEKL come from the germline V gene. This CDR3 is 16 amino acids long. Written as DNA, the CDR3 is TGCGCCAGCAGCCAAGTGGGCAGAAGTTCATACAATGAGCAGTTCTTC. This encodes CASSQVGRSSYNEQFF.

This rearrangement joins TRBV7-2 to TRBJ1-5, with D tentatively TRBD1 (6 bases). V lost 5 bases to trimming and J lost 1 base, with 9 bases between them. Germline V CDR1 and CDR2: SGHTA, FQGNSA. The CDR3 loop spans 14 amino acids. The CDR3 sequence: CASSADSSNQPQHF. CDR3 coding DNA: TGTGCCAGCAGCGCGGACAGCAGCAATCAGCCCCAGCATTTT. Supplemented by reference TRBV7-2 and TRBJ1-5, the full variable domain reads GAGVSQSPSNKVTEKGKDVELRCDPISGHTALYWYRQSLGQGLEFLIYFQGNSAPDKSGLPSDRFSAERTGGSVSTLTIQRTQQEDSAVYLCASSADSSNQPQHFGDGTRLSIL.

The chain combines TRBV28 with TRBJ2-7; possibly TRBD2 for D (7 bases). V lost 10 bases, J lost 2 bases, and 12 bases lay in between. The CDR3 contains 12 residues. In germline, CDR1 is MDHEN, CDR2 SYDVKM. The CDR3 sequence: CATTGGPYEQYF. CDR3 DNA sequence: TGTGCCACCACCGGGGGGCCCTACGAGCAGTACTTC.

This rearrangement joins TRBV2 to TRBJ1-5; the D gene is possibly TRBD1 (6 bases). Per germline, CDR1 SNHLY and CDR2 FYNNEI. CDR3 length: 15 amino acids. V was pared by 7 bases and J by 11 bases, with 24 bases between. The CDR3 protein is CASTKGGGGRGAQHF. The CDR3 region has the DNA TGTGCCAGCACCAAGGGGGGCGGAGGCCGGGGAGCCCAGCATTTT.

In this sample, this clone turned up once. The chain carries TRBV2 and TRBJ1-4; TRBD1 matches at 8 bases. The ends lost 6 bases at V and 0 bases at J; junction bases unmatched: 3. The CDR3 is 15 residues long. Per the germline V gene, CDR1 is SNHLY and CDR2 is FYNNEI. This CDR3 is CASRQTGATNEKLFF. The DNA for the CDR3 is TGTGCCAGCAGACAGACAGGGGCAACTAATGAAAAACTGTTTTTT. The complete variable domain, with remaining parts taken from reference TRBV2 and TRBJ1-4, reads EPEVTQTPSHQVTQMGQEVILRCVPISNHLYFYWYRQILGQKVEFLVSFYNNEISEKSEIFDDQFSVERPDGSNFTLKIRSTKLEDSAMYFCASRQTGATNEKLFFGSGTQLSVL.

This clone has only a few counts. The V call is TRBV30, the J call TRBJ1-1; D gene uncertain. V lost 3 bases, J lost 1 base, and 15 bases lay in between. The CDR3 totals 15 residues. Germline CDR1 and CDR2: GTSNPN and SVGIG (reference sequence). CDR3 DNA sequence: TGTGCCTGGAGCATGAAGACCCATTCGAACACTGAAGCTTTCTTT. Translation gives CAWSMKTHSNTEAFF.

The chain employs TRBV5-1 and TRBJ2-2, with D unclear. The CDR3 has 13 residues. The ends were cut back, 4 bases at V and 7 bases at J, with 11 bases in the middle. Looked up from germline, CDR1 is SGHRS and CDR2 is YFSETQ. The chain's CDR3 is CASSPSAFGELFF. DNA for the CDR3: TGCGCCAGCAGCCCCTCAGCTTTCGGGGAGCTGTTTTTT.